This T cell receptor beta chain was recovered during a study of cytomegalovirus exposure and HLA in healthy donors. The primer mix had 60 Vbeta and 13 Jbeta primers. Sequenced by immunoSEQ multiplex PCR; TCRdb stores in-frame clones only, minus some. Found here are 200,000 to 250,000 clones, 82% of them singletons; the top ten hold around 5%. Per the germline V gene, CDR1 is LGHNA and CDR2 is YSLEER. Trimming took off 0 bases at V and 0 bases at J, with 9 bases between the two ends. There are 16 residues in the CDR3. On this clone itself: What it binds is unknown.

Whole-study findings and limits: Accurate predictions that matched the HLA-A and HLA-B alleles of most subjects were reportedly made from TCR beta sequences. The study flagged some 170 TCR beta chains as cytomegalovirus-associated.

This clonotype was sampled from a woman in her 40s in good health and CMV-seropositive. Sequenced material: PBMCs. The J gene is TRBJ2-1, the V gene TRBV4-3, with unresolved D. CDR3 nucleotides: TGCGCCAGCAGCCAAGACCCACTCTACTCCTACAATGAGCAGTTCTTC. Translation gives CASSQDPLYSYNEQFF.